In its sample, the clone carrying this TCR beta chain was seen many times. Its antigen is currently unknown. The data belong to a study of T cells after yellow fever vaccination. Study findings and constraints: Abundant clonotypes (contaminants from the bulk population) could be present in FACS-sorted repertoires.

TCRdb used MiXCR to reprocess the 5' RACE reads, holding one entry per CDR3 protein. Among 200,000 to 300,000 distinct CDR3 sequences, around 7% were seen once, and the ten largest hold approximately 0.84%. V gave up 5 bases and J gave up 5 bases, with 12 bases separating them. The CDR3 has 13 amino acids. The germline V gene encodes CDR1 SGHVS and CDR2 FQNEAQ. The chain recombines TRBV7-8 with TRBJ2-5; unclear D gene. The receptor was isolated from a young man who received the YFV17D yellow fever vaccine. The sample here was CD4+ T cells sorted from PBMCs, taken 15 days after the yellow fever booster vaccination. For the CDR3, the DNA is TGTGCCAGCAGCATTAGCCCAATGGAGACCCAGTACTTC. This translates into CASSISPMETQYF.